In this sample, the clone carrying this T cell receptor (beta chain) turned up a few times. Its matching antigen is unknown. The sample originates from a study of OX40 agonist ivuxolimab in advanced cancers. Repertoires were generated with immunoSEQ multiplex PCR, while TCRdb's copy carries only in-frame clones and drops some. Of about 50,000 clones detected, more than 75% appear once; the ten largest clones hold roughly 1.2%. Study-wide results and limits: The antigens recognized by the expanded peripheral T cells, that is their antigen specificity, were not determined.

Trimming took 9 bases from V and 3 from J; bases not matched to a gene: 6. Looked up from germline, CDR1 is LNHDA and CDR2 is SQIVND (reference sequence). CDR3 length: 14 amino acids. Here the sequenced sample was CD4+ or CD8+ T cells sorted from blood, taken in a trial of the OX40 agonist ivuxolimab. The clonotype originates from an adult with an advanced solid tumor such as melanoma, head and neck, liver or kidney cancer. The chain has TRBV19 and TRBJ1-3, with 9 nucleotides matching TRBD1. CDR3 DNA: TGTGCCAGCACACGGACAGGGGTTGGAAACACCATATATTTT. It specifies CASTRTGVGNTIYF.